These T cell receptor beta chains were read from a single sample in a study of blood T cell repertoires in COVID-19. Produced via immunoSEQ multiplex PCR; TCRdb's table is partial and in-frame only. This table has 40,000 to 50,000 clones, 90% appearing once. The specimen was peripheral blood. The receptors stem from a man in his 70s with acute or convalescent COVID-19. Each CDR3 is given with its conserved first and last residue. The order of the fields is D gene, clone size, J gene, V gene, CDR3 protein, CDR3 DNA. D genes are given only for firm matches. Size tells how often a clone was seen (once, few, many) or the class of an expanded clone, and some rows leave it out.

>NA|NA|TRBJ2-1|TRBV27
CASTVRGGGHEQFF
TGTGCCAGCACGGTCCGAGGAGGAGGACATGAGCAGTTCTTC
>NA|NA|TRBJ1-2|TRBV28
CASSLFGGGRPNGYTF
TGTGCCAGCAGTTTATTTGGGGGCGGAAGACCCAATGGCTACACCTTC
>TRBD2|NA|TRBJ2-2|TRBV29-1
CSAAPSAGFTGELFF
TGCAGCGCTGCTCCTTCAGCGGGGTTTACCGGGGAGCTGTTTTTT
>NA|NA|TRBJ1-6|TRBV30
CALGLGTPRPLHF
TGTGCCTTGGGGTTGGGGACACCCAGGCCCCTCCACTTT
>NA|NA|TRBJ2-1|TRBV5-1
CASSLLTGGNEQFF
TGCGCCAGCAGCTTGTTAACCGGGGGTAATGAGCAGTTCTTC
>TRBD2|NA|TRBJ2-1|TRBV28
CAAQGGGAVNEQFF
TGTGCCGCACAGGGCGGGGGGGCAGTGAATGAGCAGTTCTTC
>NA|NA|TRBJ1-1|TRBV10-3
CAISETQGGFPSEAFF
TGTGCCATCAGTGAGACTCAGGGTGGATTCCCGTCTGAAGCTTTCTTT
>NA|NA|TRBJ1-6|TRBV25-1
CASKDQGTSPLHF
TGTGCCAGCAAGGATCAGGGGACTTCACCCCTCCACTTT
>TRBD2|NA|TRBJ2-1|TRBV7-2
CASSSAGANNEQFF
TGTGCCAGCAGCTCTGCGGGAGCTAACAATGAGCAGTTCTTC
>NA|NA|TRBJ1-1|TRBV19
CASMGRVGTEAFF
TGTGCCAGTATGGGCAGGGTGGGCACTGAAGCTTTCTTT
>TRBD1|NA|TRBJ2-2|TRBV7-3
CASSLARRTGSINTGELFF
TGTGCCAGCAGCTTAGCACGTAGGACAGGGTCGATAAACACCGGGGAGCTGTTTTTT
>NA|NA|TRBJ1-5|TRBV6-2/TRBV6-3
CASSSTGFGNQPQHF
TGTGCCAGCAGTTCCACAGGGTTCGGCAATCAGCCCCAGCATTTT
>NA|NA|TRBJ1-5|TRBV19
CASSIDFSATGQYSNQPQHF
TGTGCCAGTAGTATAGATTTCAGCGCTACGGGTCAGTATAGCAATCAGCCCCAGCATTTT
>NA|NA|TRBJ1-6|TRBV7-8
CASSLEGNNSPLHF
TGTGCCAGCAGCTTAGAGGGGAATAATTCACCCCTCCACTTT
>TRBD1|NA|TRBJ2-7|TRBV6-5
CASSNGQGEQYF
TGTGCCAGCAGTAACGGACAGGGCGAGCAGTACTTC
>TRBD1|once|TRBJ2-5|TRBV11-2
CASSFGDRGTETQYF
TGTGCCAGCAGCTTCGGGGACAGGGGGACTGAGACCCAGTACTTC
>NA|NA|TRBJ1-2|TRBV19
CASTTGGTNYGYTF
TGTGCCAGTACCACGGGGGGTACTAACTATGGCTACACCTTC
>TRBD1|NA|TRBJ1-2|TRBV6-2/TRBV6-3
CASSYEKDRGFGGYTF
TGTGCCAGCAGTTACGAGAAGGACAGGGGATTTGGTGGCTACACCTTC
>TRBD1|few|TRBJ2-7|TRBV2
CASSGTAAPYEQYF
TGTGCCAGCAGCGGGACAGCAGCCCCCTACGAGCAGTACTTC
>NA|NA|TRBJ1-4|TRBV7-8
CASRSAGAGETNEKLFF
TGTGCCAGCAGGTCTGCGGGGGCAGGGGAAACTAATGAAAAACTGTTTTTT
>TRBD2|NA|TRBJ2-1|TRBV19
CASSQSTSGAYNEQFF
TGTGCCAGTAGTCAGTCCACTAGCGGGGCCTACAATGAGCAGTTCTTC
>TRBD1|NA|TRBJ2-2|TRBV24-1
CATSDLQGAGTGELFF
TGTGCCACCAGTGATTTGCAGGGGGCGGGCACCGGGGAGCTGTTTTTT
>NA|NA|TRBJ1-1|TRBV5-1
CASSWERDTEAFF
TGCGCCAGCAGTTGGGAGAGGGACACTGAAGCTTTCTTT
>TRBD1|NA|TRBJ2-5|TRBV5-1
CATRPQGASETQYF
TGCGCCACCCGCCCCCAGGGGGCGAGTGAGACCCAGTACTTC
>TRBD1|once|TRBJ2-1|TRBV7-6
CASSLVRGQGANEQFF
TGTGCCAGCAGCTTAGTTCGTGGTCAGGGGGCCAATGAGCAGTTCTTC
>TRBD1|NA|TRBJ1-1|TRBV19
CASSVGQSQAFF
TGTGCCAGTAGTGTGGGACAGTCACAAGCTTTCTTT
>NA|NA|TRBJ1-3|TRBV7-8
CASSSFRGDGNTIYF
TGTGCCAGCAGCTCGTTCCGGGGGGATGGAAACACCATATATTTT
>TRBD1|NA|TRBJ1-2|TRBV28
CASSLLTGANNYGYTF
TGTGCCAGCAGTTTGCTGACAGGGGCCAACAACTATGGCTACACCTTC
>NA|NA|TRBJ2-2|TRBV11-2
CASSSNRNTGELFF
TGTGCCAGCAGCTCGAACAGGAACACCGGGGAGCTGTTTTTT
>NA|NA|TRBJ1-5|TRBV23-1
CASGQRVASNQPQHF
TGCGCCAGCGGTCAAAGGGTAGCGAGCAATCAGCCCCAGCATTTT
>TRBD1|NA|TRBJ1-3|TRBV3-1/TRBV3-2
CASSQGPNRGYRNTIYF
TGTGCCAGCAGCCAAGGCCCAAACAGGGGGTACAGGAACACCATATATTTT
>NA|few|TRBJ1-2|TRBV27
CASRYRVGYGYTF
TGTGCCAGCAGGTACAGGGTGGGCTATGGCTACACCTTC
>NA|once|TRBJ1-5|TRBV2
CASSEIQGLGQPQHF
TGTGCCAGCAGTGAAATACAGGGTTTAGGCCAGCCCCAGCATTTT
>TRBD1|NA|TRBJ1-5|TRBV2
CASNLDRGSQPQHF
TGTGCCAGCAATTTGGACAGGGGTTCTCAGCCCCAGCATTTT
>NA|NA|TRBJ1-1|TRBV2
CASSKSTEAFF
TGTGCCAGCTCTAAAAGCACTGAAGCTTTCTTT
>TRBD1|few|TRBJ1-2|TRBV7-2
CASNPGGPTYGYTF
TGTGCCAGCAACCCAGGGGGGCCGACCTATGGCTACACCTTC
>TRBD2|once|TRBJ2-1|TRBV24-1
CATSTGGPVDEQFF
TGTGCCACCAGTACGGGGGGGCCGGTGGATGAGCAGTTCTTC
>TRBD2|NA|TRBJ2-3|TRBV27
CASSFGGDLDTDTQYF
TGTGCCAGCAGTTTTGGGGGGGACCTCGACACAGATACGCAGTATTTT
>TRBD1|NA|TRBJ1-5|TRBV19
CASSIPGGGQPQHF
TGTGCCAGTAGTATTCCAGGGGGCGGCCAGCCCCAGCATTTT
>NA|NA|TRBJ2-7|TRBV3-1/TRBV3-2
CASSQGPGHTYEQYF
TGTGCCAGCAGCCAGGGCCCGGGACATACCTACGAGCAGTACTTC
>TRBD1|NA|TRBJ1-2|TRBV5-4
CASSWQGTGGRGYTF
TGTGCCAGCAGCTGGCAAGGGACAGGGGGCCGGGGCTACACCTTC
>NA|NA|TRBJ2-5|TRBV9
CASSVGNSQETQYF
TGTGCCAGCAGCGTAGGGAACAGTCAAGAGACCCAGTACTTC
>NA|NA|TRBJ1-2|TRBV15
CATSRDLTPNYGYTF
TGTGCCACCAGCAGAGATTTGACTCCTAACTATGGCTACACCTTC
>NA|NA|TRBJ2-7|TRBV3-1/TRBV3-2
CASSQTHSVADEQYF
TGTGCCAGCAGCCAGACCCACTCGGTGGCGGACGAGCAGTACTTC
>NA|NA|TRBJ2-4|TRBV28
CASSPVFLAKNIQYF
TGTGCCAGCAGCCCCGTTTTCCTAGCCAAAAACATTCAGTACTTC
>NA|NA|TRBJ1-1|TRBV19
CASINGLYTEAFF
TGTGCCAGTATTAACGGACTGTACACTGAAGCTTTCTTT